This T cell receptor (beta chain) was sequenced for a study of naive and memory T cell subsets. Study outcomes and limitations: Over 85% of naive TCR sequences appeared only once, unlike memory subsets. TCR counts from RNA may reflect activation-linked expression changes.

The CDR3 is 11 amino acids. Trimming removed 11 bases from V and 2 bases from J, with 9 bases in between. Germline CDR1 reads MNHEY; CDR2 reads SVGAGI. Both TRBC1 and TRBC2 were covered by a beta constant-region primer of two equimolar oligonucleotides. Nested alpha and beta constant-region primers with the SP2 primer drove four PCR rounds on ligated cDNA. TCRdb called the UMI-ligation and nested PCR reads again in MiXCR, with one record for every CDR3 protein. Of some 10,000 distinct CDR3 sequences listed, roughly 5.5% were seen once; the top ten hold 50% to 70%. This clonotype was counted ten times or more. The antigen remains unidentified.

This clonotype was sampled from a human donor in good health. The rearrangement links TRBV6-5 to TRBJ1-2; TRBD1 is a possible D gene (5 bases). The sample consisted of CD4+ TEMRA cells from blood. Stated subset: effector memory re-expressing CD45RA, CD45RA+ CD27-. CDR3 protein: CAAGGNYGYTF. CDR3 nucleotides: TGTGCCGCCGGGGGGAACTATGGCTACACCTTC.